The next 10 T cell receptor beta chains were all read from a single sample in a study of T cell responses to AZD1222 COVID-19 vaccine. Data came from immunoSEQ multiplex PCR; TCRdb stores just in-frame clones and leaves some out. The data contain roughly 120,000 clones, roughly 89% of them singletons. Source: peripheral blood, taken on day 0 of AZD1222 vaccination. These TCRs come from an adult in good health.

J is TRBJ1-5 and V is TRBV2; D unclear. V gave up 0 bases and J gave up 4 bases, with 10 bases separating them. This CDR3 has 15 residues. Per germline, CDR1 SNHLY and CDR2 FYNNEI. CDR3 bases: TGTGCCAGCAGTGAAGCGGGTGTTGGGAATCAGCCCCAGCATTTT. Its translation: CASSEAGVGNQPQHF. The entire variable domain, with the rest obtained from reference TRBV2 and TRBJ1-5, is as follows: EPEVTQTPSHQVTQMGQEVILRCVPISNHLYFYWYRQILGQKVEFLVSFYNNEISEKSEIFDDQFSVERPDGSNFTLKIRSTKLEDSAMYFCASSEAGVGNQPQHFGDGTRLSIL.

The chain uses TRBV6-6 and TRBJ2-7, with D perhaps matching TRBD2 (6 bases). CDR1 and CDR2 (germline): MNHNY, SVGAGI (reference sequence). The CDR3 is 12 amino acids. Trimming took off 8 bases at V and 3 bases at J, with 11 bases between the two ends. The CDR3: CASVADDYEQYF. The CDR3 nucleotides are TGTGCCAGCGTAGCGGATGACTACGAGCAGTACTTC.

This clone appeared once. The chain has TRBV24-1 and TRBJ2-5; D is ambiguous. CDR1 is KGHDR and CDR2 is SFDVKD in the germline V gene. With 1 base removed from V and 5 bases from J, the gap between germline ends came to 4 bases. The CDR3 contains 12 residues. CDR3 residues: CATSDLVETQYF. DNA of the CDR3: TGTGCCACCAGTGATTTAGTGGAGACCCAGTACTTC.

This chain joins TRBV19 and TRBJ2-3, with 8 bases fitting TRBD1. Trimming removed 1 base from V and 0 bases from J; junction bases left unmatched: 6. The CDR3 is 17 amino acids. CDR1 is LNHDA, CDR2 SQIVND, per germline (reference sequence). In DNA, the CDR3 is TGTGCCAGTAGTATAGGGACAGGGTACCGCAGCACAGATACGCAGTATTTT. Amino acid sequence: CASSIGTGYRSTDTQYF.

The chain employs TRBV5-1 and TRBJ2-2, with a weak D call TRBD2 (7 bases). Trimming stripped 5 bases from V and 1 base from J, with 12 bases between. The CDR3 consists of 15 residues. Germline CDR1 is SGHRS and CDR2 is YFSETQ. The CDR3 here is CASRTGGLNTGELFF. The CDR3 nucleotides are TGCGCCAGCAGGACCGGGGGGCTGAACACCGGGGAGCTGTTTTTT. Filled out from reference TRBV5-1 and TRBJ2-2, the complete variable domain reads KAGVTQTPRYLIKTRGQQVTLSCSPISGHRSVSWYQQTPGQGLQFLFEYFSETQRNKGNFPGRFSGRQFSNSRSEMNVSTLELGDSALYLCASRTGGLNTGELFFGEGSRLTVL.

The chain recombines TRBV14 with TRBJ1-3, with D unclear. The CDR3 covers 16 residues. Germline CDR1 and CDR2: SGHDN and FVKESK. V was trimmed by 2 bases and J by 0 bases, leaving 11 bases between them. The CDR3 loop reads CASSQNWGDSGNTIYF. The CDR3 bases are TGTGCCAGCAGCCAAAACTGGGGAGACTCTGGAAACACCATATATTTT. The whole variable domain, filled in from reference TRBV14 and TRBJ1-3, reads EAGVTQFPSHSVIEKGQTVTLRCDPISGHDNLYWYRRVMGKEIKFLLHFVKESKQDESGMPNNRFLAERTGGTYSTLKVQPAELEDSGVYFCASSQNWGDSGNTIYFGEGSWLTVV.

The chain is built from TRBV5-6 and TRBJ2-3; D gene ambiguous. Between the trimmed V and J ends, which lost 7 bases and 0 bases, there was a span of 6 bases. Germline lookup yields CDR1 SGHDT and CDR2 YYEEEE. This CDR3 has 12 residues. CDR3 bases: TGTGCCAGCGAACTCAGCACAGATACGCAGTATTTT. Encoded protein: CASELSTDTQYF.

The rearrangement joins TRBV11-2 to TRBJ2-1; D unclear. Trimming removed 4 bases at V and 9 bases at J, with 10 bases between. In germline, CDR1 is SGHAT, CDR2 FQNNGV. This CDR3 comprises 12 residues. The CDR3 sequence: CASSSVDFEQFF. The CDR3 DNA is TGTGCCAGCAGCTCCGTAGACTTTGAGCAGTTCTTC.

This clone was picked up a small number of times. The gene calls are TRBV2 and TRBJ2-1; perhaps TRBD1 as D (6 bases). The germline CDR1 and CDR2 sequences are SNHLY and FYNNEI. With 6 bases removed from V and 5 bases from J, the gap between germline ends came to 11 bases. CDR3 size: 13 residues. The CDR3 nucleotides read TGTGCCAGCAGACCCAGACAGGACAATGAGCAGTTCTTC. Translation gives CASRPRQDNEQFF.

This sequence joins TRBV2 and TRBJ1-2, with TRBD1 matching over 9 bases. V lost 7 bases, J lost 7 bases, and 10 bases stayed unmatched. This CDR3 region has 14 residues. Germline CDR1 is SNHLY and CDR2 is FYNNEI. CDR3 protein: CASTVTGGLFGYTF. CDR3 nucleotide sequence: TGTGCCAGCACCGTGACAGGGGGTCTTTTTGGCTACACCTTC.